A single sample gave rise to the 32 T cell receptor beta chains below, sequenced in a study of circulating CD8 cells and anti-PD-1 response in melanoma (dated by TCRdb to the early 2020s). TCRdb lists the instrument as NextSeq 500. The QIAseq Immune Repertoire RNA Library Kit, Human TCR Panel, was used to prepare TCR libraries from about 15 ng of total RNA. TCRdb ran its own pipeline on the public reads, namely fastp trimming at Q25 and MiXCR clone calling, and kept in-frame beta chains. Rows with one shared CDR3 protein collapse into an entry with the most common genes and DNA. The sample contains around 2,000 distinct CDR3 sequences, 6.5% to 9% of them found a single time. Roughly 8.1% of the sample belongs to the ten largest clones. Four subsets defined by PD-1 and/or TIGIT were sorted from live CD3+CD8+TCRalphabeta+ cells on a BD FACSAria II cell sorter. The sequenced sample was CD8+ T cells from PBMCs, obtained at baseline or after one month of anti-PD-1 therapy (not recorded which). These receptors came from a human donor with melanoma.

This clonotype is termed medium-sized. The gene calls are TRBV4-3 and TRBJ2-1, with 11 bases that match TRBD2. V lost 0 bases to trimming and J lost 4 bases; unmatched junction nucleotides: 8. This CDR3 comprises 18 residues. CDR1 and CDR2 (germline): LGHNA, YSLEER. In nucleotides, the CDR3 is TGCGCCAGCAGCCAAGAACTAGCGGGAGTCGTATTGTACAATGAGCAGTTCTTC. It codes for CASSQELAGVVLYNEQFF.

The sample holds a few counts of this clonotype. V gene TRBV27 combines with J gene TRBJ2-7; maybe TRBD2 (7 bases). V shed 5 bases and J shed 2 bases, with 16 bases lying between them. CDR1 and CDR2 from the germline V gene are MNHEY and SMNVEV (reference sequence). The CDR3 is 15 amino acids. For the CDR3, the DNA is TGTGCCAGCAGTGCGGGGGCCCCCCGGCCCTACGAGCAGTACTTC. Amino acids: CASSAGAPRPYEQYF.

This clonotype has just a few counts. A much larger clone differs by one base, so this may be a read error. The chain couples TRBV20-1 to TRBJ2-7, with no clear D. Trimming took 8 bases from V and 5 from J, leaving 19 bases between them. The CDR3 length is 13 residues. The germline gives CDR1 DFQATT, CDR2 SNEGSKA (reference sequence). As DNA, the CDR3 is TGCAGTTCCGAATTAACCTCCGGCAACGAGCAGTACTTC. Amino acids: CSSELTSGNEQYF.

This clonotype is categorized as medium-sized (0.01 to 0.1%). The chain combines TRBV5-6 with TRBJ2-7; D possibly corresponds to TRBD2 (5 bases). With 1 base removed from V and 3 bases from J, the gap between germline ends came to 14 bases. Germline CDR1 and CDR2: SGHDT and YYEEEE. The CDR3 is 15 residues long. This CDR3 reads CASSLWARRFYEQYF. In nucleotides, the CDR3 is TGTGCCAGCAGCTTGTGGGCTAGGAGGTTCTACGAGCAGTACTTC.

This clonotype is labeled large. The gene calls are TRBV5-4 and TRBJ2-2; no definite D call. The germline CDR1 and CDR2 sequences are SGHNT and YYREEE (reference sequence). This CDR3 has 13 residues. V was pared by 2 bases and J by 6 bases, with 8 bases between. The CDR3 DNA is TGTGCCAGCAGCTTTAGTGATCCCGGGGAGCTGTTTTTT. Translation gives CASSFSDPGELFF.

By share, this clonotype ranks as medium-sized. V and J are TRBV27 and TRBJ2-5, with D possibly matching TRBD1 (5 bases). CDR1 is MNHEY and CDR2 is SMNVEV in the germline V gene (reference sequence). The V end was cut by 0 bases, the J end by 5 bases, with 16 bases between. The CDR3 has 16 amino acids. The CDR3 DNA reads as TGTGCCAGCAGTTTATCGTTAGGCAGGGTGGCGGAGACCCAGTACTTC. Residues: CASSLSLGRVAETQYF.

This clonotype was seen only a few times. Just one base apart from a much larger clone, this may be a read error. The genes are TRBV29-1 and TRBJ2-2; weak D call: TRBD1 (5 bases). Germline lookup yields CDR1 SQVTM and CDR2 ANQGSEA. The CDR3 extends over 13 amino acids. With 7 bases removed from V and 1 base from J, the gap between germline ends came to 10 bases. The CDR3 DNA sequence: TGCAGCGCTGTCCAGGGGAACACCGGGGAGCTGTTTTTT. Translated: CSAVQGNTGELFF.

This clonotype is deemed medium-sized. This chain uses TRBV19 with TRBJ1-1, with D tentatively TRBD1 (5 bases). The germline V and J ends were trimmed by 7 bases and 4 bases, with 10 bases remaining between them. CDR3 size: 12 residues. Germline V lookup: CDR1 LNHDA, CDR2 SQIVND (reference sequence). CDR3 coding DNA: TGTGCCAGTACCCTGGGGGGCACTGAAGCTTTCTTT. Translated: CASTLGGTEAFF.

This clonotype is labeled medium-sized. This chain joins TRBV29-1 and TRBJ2-2; a weak D match, TRBD1 (6 bases). Germline V gives CDR1 SQVTM, CDR2 ANQGSEA. CDR3 length: 12 amino acids. Deletions cut 6 bases from V and 5 bases from J, with 10 bases between. The CDR3 protein is CSVLTGTGELFF. The CDR3, as DNA: TGCAGCGTCCTCACAGGGACCGGGGAGCTGTTTTTT.

Within the sample, this clonotype is medium-sized. The chain uses TRBV2 and TRBJ1-3; TRBD1 matches at 7 bases. CDR3 size: 15 residues. After removal of 7 bases from V and 0 bases from J, the junction contained 6 bases not matched to a gene. CDR1 SNHLY and CDR2 FYNNEI come from the germline V gene. CDR3 nucleotides: TGTGCCAGCATTATGACAGGGAGCTCTGGAAACACCATATATTTT. Translation: CASIMTGSSGNTIYF.

By sample share, this clonotype is medium-sized. V and J are TRBV9 and TRBJ2-6; D uncertain. The V and J ends lost 3 bases and 3 bases respectively, with 10 bases between them. CDR1 is SGDLS and CDR2 is YYNGEE in the germline V gene. The CDR3 is 15 amino acids. The CDR3 coding sequence is TGTGCCAGCAGCGCGCCTGACTTTGGGGCCAACGTCCTGACTTTC. Its protein is CASSAPDFGANVLTF. The full variable domain, completed using reference TRBV9 and TRBJ2-6, is DSGVTQTPKHLITATGQRVTLRCSPRSGDLSVYWYQQSLDQGLQFLIQYYNGEERAKGNILERFSAQQFPDLHSELNLSSLELGDSALYFCASSAPDFGANVLTFGAGSRLTVL.

By sample fraction, this clonotype is medium-sized. The gene calls are TRBV28 and TRBJ1-2; TRBD1 aligns across 8 bases. Germline assignment: CDR1 MDHEN and CDR2 SYDVKM. The trim removed 3 bases at V and 3 bases at J, leaving 3 bases unmatched. CDR3 size: 14 residues. CDR3: CASSLDRADYGYTF. The CDR3 nucleotides read TGTGCCAGCAGTTTGGACAGGGCTGACTATGGCTACACCTTC.

This clonotype ranks as medium-sized (0.01 to 0.1%). V usage is TRBV25-1 and J usage is TRBJ1-2; unclear D gene. This CDR3 region has 12 residues. Germline V gene sequence: CDR1 MGHDK, CDR2 SYGVNS. Trimming left V 1 base short and J 6 bases short, with 6 bases between. The CDR3 spells CASSESWDGYTF. The CDR3 DNA reads as TGTGCCAGCAGTGAATCCTGGGATGGCTACACCTTC.

This clonotype is medium-sized within its sample. The chain joins TRBV19 to TRBJ2-2, with a weak D call TRBD2 (5 bases). The CDR3 spans 15 residues. V lost 6 bases and J 6 bases, leaving 17 bases between the germline ends. Germline values: CDR1 LNHDA, CDR2 SQIVND (reference sequence). CDR3: CASSPQRAVAGELFF. In nucleotides, the CDR3 is TGTGCCAGTAGCCCGCAGAGGGCGGTTGCCGGGGAGCTGTTTTTT.

This clonotype qualifies as medium-sized. CDR3: CASSPSMGVYEAFF. In DNA, the CDR3 is TGTGCCAGCAGTCCTTCGATGGGAGTTTATGAAGCTTTCTTT. This chain links TRBV28 with TRBJ1-1; D remains ambiguous. The CDR3 has 14 residues. Germline V gene sequence: CDR1 MDHEN, CDR2 SYDVKM. V gave up 5 bases and J gave up 7 bases, with 17 bases separating them.

V gene TRBV28 combines with J gene TRBJ1-4, with a weak D call TRBD1 (6 bases). Germline CDR1 MDHEN, CDR2 SYDVKM. Trimming removed 8 bases at V and 5 bases at J, with 30 bases between. The CDR3 consists of 19 residues. CDR3 nucleotides: TGTGCCAGCGGAGCGAGGCCGGGGGGGCCGGGCAGAATGAATGAAAAACTGTTTTTT. Its translation is CASGARPGGPGRMNEKLFF.

By its share, this clonotype is medium-sized (0.01 to 0.1%). J is TRBJ2-1 and V is TRBV19, with TRBD2 identical over 9 bases. CDR3 length: 12 amino acids. In germline, CDR1 is LNHDA, CDR2 SQIVND (reference sequence). V lost 5 bases to trimming and J lost 10 bases; unmatched junction nucleotides: 3. The CDR3 DNA sequence: TGTGCCAGTAGTGTAGGGACTAGCGAGCAGTTCTTC. As protein: CASSVGTSEQFF.

This clonotype is medium-sized (0.01 to 0.1%) in the sample. The V gene is TRBV24-1, the J gene TRBJ2-1, with TRBD2 matching 7 bases. This CDR3 has 15 residues. V dropped 5 bases and J dropped 3; count of bases not matched to a gene: 6. Germline CDR1 reads KGHDR; CDR2 reads SFDVKD. DNA for the CDR3: TGTGCCACCAGTGCATCCGGGACTATCTACAATGAGCAGTTCTTC. It encodes CATSASGTIYNEQFF.

In this sample, this clonotype is medium-sized. The genes are TRBV11-1 and TRBJ2-7, with 10 bases matching TRBD2. The trim removed 1 base at V and 4 bases at J, leaving 4 bases unmatched. CDR3 length equals 15 residues. Per the germline V gene, CDR1 is SGHAT and CDR2 is FQDESV (reference sequence). The CDR3 sequence: CASSLGLAGGYEQYF. The CDR3 coding sequence is TGTGCCAGCAGCTTAGGCTTAGCGGGGGGATACGAGCAGTACTTC.

This clonotype was counted between two and nine times. The chain has TRBV6-2 or TRBV6-3 and TRBJ2-1; D is uncertain. The CDR3 is 15 residues long. With 0 bases removed from V and 8 bases from J, the gap between germline ends came to 14 bases. CDR1 is MNHEY and CDR2 is SVGEGT in the germline V gene. In nucleotides, the CDR3 is TGTGCCAGCAGTTACTCCACCAGTCCTAACTATGAGCAGTTCTTC. Its protein product is CASSYSTSPNYEQFF.

CDR3 protein: CASSHFPGTGGYEQYF. For the CDR3, the DNA is TGTGCCAGCAGTCACTTTCCGGGGACAGGCGGCTACGAGCAGTACTTC. This sequence joins TRBV27 and TRBJ2-7; 8 bases fit TRBD1. The CDR3 is made up of 16 amino acids. Per germline, CDR1 MNHEY and CDR2 SMNVEV (reference sequence). J lost 3 bases, V lost 5 bases, and 12 bases had no gene match.

Sample share makes this clonotype medium-sized. The chain combines TRBV27 with TRBJ1-5; 7 bases are shared with TRBD1. The CDR3 sequence is 14 residues long. Germline assignment: CDR1 MNHEY and CDR2 SMNVEV (reference sequence). The J segment lost 6 bases and the V segment lost 5 bases, leaving 7 bases of the junction unmatched. As DNA, the CDR3 is TGTGCCAGCAGTCTAACAGGGGTTAGTCAGCCCCAGCATTTT. Its translation is CASSLTGVSQPQHF.

By share of the sample, this clonotype is medium-sized. The chain is built from TRBV9 and TRBJ2-7; 8 nucleotides align to TRBD1. Germline assignment: CDR1 SGDLS and CDR2 YYNGEE. V lost 0 bases to trimming and J lost 7 bases; unmatched junction nucleotides: 9. This CDR3 comprises 15 residues. CDR3 bases: TGTGCCAGCAGCGTAGGGTTGGACAGGGTGTCTGAGCAGTACTTC. As protein: CASSVGLDRVSEQYF.

As concerns this clonotype: A clone one base away is much larger, so this may be a read error. This chain uses TRBV25-1 with TRBJ2-1; possible D gene TRBD2, 5 bases. Per the germline V gene, CDR1 is MGHDK and CDR2 is SYGVNS. The CDR3 contains 13 residues. The CDR3 region has the DNA TGTGCCAGCAGTGTGGACTTTCTCAATGAGCAGTCCTTC. It specifies CASSVDFLNEQSF.

This clonotype is medium-sized within its sample. This rearrangement joins TRBV28 to TRBJ2-1; 9 positions match TRBD1. Trimming took 6 bases from V and 0 from J; bases not matched to a gene: 9. Germline lookup yields CDR1 MDHEN and CDR2 SYDVKM. CDR3 length: 17 amino acids. CDR3 DNA: TGTGCCAGCAGGATTCCGGGACAGGGCCGCTCCTACAATGAGCAGTTCTTC. Translated: CASRIPGQGRSYNEQFF.

The V gene is TRBV19, the J gene TRBJ1-1; 9 bases are shared with TRBD1. Germline V lookup: CDR1 LNHDA, CDR2 SQIVND (reference sequence). The CDR3 sequence is 15 residues long. The V and J ends lost 7 bases and 4 bases, in that order; junction bases with no gene match: 10. CDR3 in DNA: TGTGCCAGTATGTGGACAGGGGAGAGGACCACTGAAGCTTTCTTT. Translating it yields CASMWTGERTTEAFF.

Regarding this clonotype: This may be a read error: a much more frequent sequence differs by one nucleotide. The conserved phenylalanine or tryptophan is not found at the CDR3 terminus, so this likely reflects a read error. The rearrangement joins TRBV2 to TRBJ2-7, with 11 bases matching TRBD2. This CDR3 has 14 amino acids. Germline V CDR1 and CDR2: SNHLY, FYNNEI. Losses at the gene ends were 5 bases for V and 2 bases for J; bases not matched to a gene: 2. Written as DNA, the CDR3 is TGTGCCAGCAGTTTACTAGCGGGAGCCTACGAGCAGTACCTC. Translation: CASSLLAGAYEQYL.

This clonotype rates as medium-sized (0.01 to 0.1%). The chain carries TRBV19 and TRBJ2-7, with D possibly TRBD2 on 5 matching bases. The CDR3 consists of 13 residues. The V end lost 5 bases, the J end lost 6 bases, and 14 bases lay between the germline ends. Germline-derived CDR1 and CDR2 are LNHDA and SQIVND (reference sequence). The CDR3 here is CASSLASPVEQYF. CDR3 bases: TGTGCCAGTAGTCTCGCTAGCCCCGTCGAGCAGTACTTC.

This clonotype ranks as large. The chain combines TRBV7-8 with TRBJ2-7; TRBD2 aligns across 10 bases. The CDR3 totals 15 residues. Germline assignment: CDR1 SGHVS and CDR2 FQNEAQ. The V segment lost 7 bases and the J segment 3 bases; nucleotides outside the gene matches: 9. DNA for the CDR3: TGTGCCAGCACCCCAAGCGGGGGGGCCTACTACGAGCAGTACTTC. Its protein product is CASTPSGGAYYEQYF.

By frequency in the sample, this clonotype is medium-sized. The rearrangement joins TRBV29-1 to TRBJ2-5; D not resolved. This CDR3 is 17 amino acids long. V was clipped by 1 base and J by 7 bases, with 25 bases between them. CDR1 and CDR2 (germline): SQVTM, ANQGSEA. The CDR3 is CSVEVRTSELGRWTQYF. DNA for the CDR3: TGCAGCGTTGAAGTTCGGACCTCGGAGCTCGGGCGGTGGACCCAGTACTTC.

The CDR3 loop is CASNFVPARDSAFATQYF. The CDR3 DNA reads TGTGCCAGCAATTTTGTTCCCGCCCGGGACAGTGCGTTTGCTACGCAGTATTTT. This rearrangement joins TRBV28 to TRBJ2-3; 7 positions match TRBD1. Germline-derived CDR1 and CDR2 are MDHEN and SYDVKM. There are 18 residues in the CDR3. V dropped 7 bases and J dropped 8; count of bases not matched to a gene: 24.

This clonotype is medium-sized. J is TRBJ2-3 and V is TRBV2; 11 bases fit TRBD2. This CDR3 contains 15 residues. Germline trimming cut 6 bases from V and 2 bases from J; bases unmatched to any gene: 4. CDR1 is SNHLY and CDR2 is FYNNEI in the germline V gene. The CDR3 loop reads CASRPSGGNTDTQYF. DNA of the CDR3: TGTGCCAGCAGACCTAGCGGGGGGAACACAGATACGCAGTATTTT. Full variable domain (missing parts from reference TRBV2 and TRBJ2-3): EPEVTQTPSHQVTQMGQEVILRCVPISNHLYFYWYRQILGQKVEFLVSFYNNEISEKSEIFDDQFSVERPDGSNFTLKIRSTKLEDSAMYFCASRPSGGNTDTQYFGPGTRLTVL.